This T cell receptor beta chain was sequenced during a study of T cells in Graves' hyperthyroidism and ophthalmopathy. This clonotype was counted many times. Its antigen remains unknown. Points from the study as a whole: Blood also showed most of the thyroid clonotypes that were expanded above 0.001. Researchers report that a 13 V-J model separated ophthalmopathy from stable hyperthyroidism.

Germline-derived CDR1 and CDR2 are SGHDT and YYEEEE. V was pared by 4 bases and J by 7 bases, with 14 bases between. The CDR3 is 13 amino acids. Amplification yielded TCR beta CDR3 regions, with RNA transcripts as the source. First-round RT-PCR with HTBI primers amplified the TCR CDR3 region. TCRdb re-called the multiplex PCR reads through MiXCR, storing one row per CDR3 protein. The sample holds about 350,000 distinct CDR3 sequences, approximately 18% seen once. The TCR originated in a woman between 35 and 50 years old with Graves' ophthalmopathy. The chain combines TRBV5-6 with TRBJ1-2; possible D gene TRBD1, 5 bases. What was sequenced was blood. The CDR3 loop is CASSPGRVSGYTF. DNA of the CDR3: TGTGCCAGCAGCCCGGGCAGGGTTTCTGGCTACACCTTC.